This entry lists 27 T cell receptor beta chains sequenced from one sample in a study of CD8 T cells in ankylosing spondylitis. In TCRdb, the 5' RACE reads were re-called with MiXCR into one record per CDR3 protein. The sample lists 250,000 to 400,000 distinct CDR3 sequences; roughly 10% were seen once. Sample: blood, either unsorted or a sorted T cell fraction (not recorded which). Receptors were obtained from a female donor with ankylosing spondylitis or in good health (not recorded which).

V gene TRBV29-1 combines with J gene TRBJ2-2; TRBD1 is a possible D gene (5 bases). This CDR3 has 13 residues. Trimming removed 7 bases at V and 6 bases at J, with 15 bases between. The germline gives CDR1 SQVTM, CDR2 ANQGSEA. In nucleotides, the CDR3 is TGCAGCGCCACAGCAGGGATGGCCGGGGAGCTGTTTTTT. This codes for CSATAGMAGELFF.

This clonotype was observed at least ten times. The rearrangement links TRBV20-1 to TRBJ2-7; 11 bases align to TRBD1. CDR3 length: 15 residues. Per germline, CDR1 DFQATT and CDR2 SNEGSKA (reference sequence). V lost 5 bases to trimming and J lost 3 bases; unmatched junction nucleotides: 9. The CDR3 region is CSAENSDRGHYEQYF. The CDR3 coding sequence is TGCAGTGCTGAAAACTCGGACAGGGGGCACTACGAGCAGTACTTC.

The V call is TRBV19, the J call TRBJ1-5; 8 bases map to TRBD1. CDR3 size: 16 residues. Per the germline V gene, CDR1 is LNHDA and CDR2 is SQIVND (reference sequence). The junction had 6 bases not matched to a gene; V was cut back by 4 bases and J by 1 base. CDR3 nucleotide sequence: TGTGCCAGTAGTACCTGGGGGACAGGCAGCAATCAGCCCCAGCATTTT. Its protein is CASSTWGTGSNQPQHF.

This clonotype was counted ten times or more. The chain carries TRBV7-2 and TRBJ2-7; the D gene is possibly TRBD1 (6 bases). CDR1 SGHTA and CDR2 FQGNSA come from the germline V gene. The CDR3 is 14 amino acids. V was cut by 1 base and J by 3 bases, with 10 bases left in between. The chain's CDR3 is CASSLEEGGYEQYF. The CDR3 coding sequence is TGTGCCAGCAGCTTAGAAGAAGGGGGCTACGAGCAGTACTTC.

This clonotype was observed a handful of times. The rearrangement links TRBV4-3 to TRBJ2-2, with a weak D call TRBD2 (6 bases). The CDR3 totals 15 residues. V lost 0 bases, J lost 7 bases, and 12 bases lay in between. Germline values: CDR1 LGHNA, CDR2 YSLEER. CDR3 loop: CASSQDRGLGGELFF. The CDR3 nucleotides read TGCGCCAGCAGCCAAGACCGGGGGTTGGGCGGGGAGCTGTTTTTT.

This clonotype was recorded many times. The chain has TRBV18 and TRBJ2-3, with 13 positions matching TRBD2. Germline CDR1 reads KGHSH; CDR2 reads LQKENI. This CDR3 has 19 amino acids. The V segment lost 3 bases and the J segment 1 base; nucleotides outside the gene matches: 10. In nucleotides, the CDR3 is TGTGCCAGCTCACCTTGGTCGGGACTAGCGGGGACCCGCACAGATACGCAGTATTTT. Translation: CASSPWSGLAGTRTDTQYF.

The rearrangement uses TRBV12-3 or TRBV12-4 and TRBJ2-2, with D possibly being TRBD2 (6 bases). The length of the CDR3 is 15 residues. V lost 8 bases and J lost 4, with 17 bases in between. The CDR3: CASLPGARFTGELFF. In DNA form, the CDR3 reads TGTGCCAGCCTCCCGGGAGCACGGTTCACCGGGGAGCTGTTTTTT.

The rearrangement links TRBV25-1 to TRBJ2-7, with a weak D call TRBD1 (5 bases). The germline gives CDR1 MGHDK, CDR2 SYGVNS. Trimming removed 2 bases from V and 3 bases from J, with 8 bases in between. This CDR3 comprises 13 residues. CDR3 sequence reads: CASSEGALYEQYF. In DNA form, the CDR3 reads TGTGCCAGCAGTGAAGGGGCACTCTACGAGCAGTACTTC.

Many counts were recorded for this clonotype. The chain carries TRBV10-3 and TRBJ2-3; D remains ambiguous. The CDR3 is made up of 13 amino acids. The V end was cut by 8 bases, the J end by 4 bases, with 13 bases between. Germline-derived CDR1 and CDR2 are ENHRY and SYGVKD. The CDR3 sequence: CAILERLADTQYF. Written as DNA, the CDR3 is TGTGCCATCCTAGAGAGGTTGGCAGATACGCAGTATTTT.

The sample holds many counts of this clonotype. The rearrangement joins TRBV6-5 to TRBJ2-6, with D tentatively TRBD2 (6 bases). V dropped 4 bases and J dropped 4 bases, with 14 bases sitting between them. Per the germline V gene, CDR1 is MNHEY and CDR2 is SVGAGI. This CDR3 comprises 16 residues. The chain's CDR3 is CASSSDRRDGANVLTF. In nucleotides, the CDR3 is TGTGCCAGCAGTTCCGACCGGAGGGACGGGGCCAACGTCCTGACTTTC.

Notes on this clonotype: This may stem from a read error, because a much larger clone lies one nucleotide away. The chain combines TRBV5-1 with TRBJ1-5; 8 positions agree with TRBD1. Trimming removed 7 bases from V and 5 bases from J; junction bases left unmatched: 8. Germline V gene sequence: CDR1 SGHRS, CDR2 YFSETQ. The CDR3 totals 14 residues. The CDR3 region is CASGVGQGDQPQHF. The CDR3 DNA follows: TGCGCCAGCGGCGTTGGACAGGGAGATCAGCCCCAGCATTTT.

This clonotype has ten or more counts. This chain links TRBV5-1 with TRBJ2-3; perhaps D is TRBD1 or TRBD2 (5 bases each). Per germline, CDR1 SGHRS and CDR2 YFSETQ. The CDR3 is made up of 15 amino acids. The germline V and J ends were trimmed by 4 bases and 9 bases, with 21 bases remaining between them. In DNA, the CDR3 is TGCGCCAGCAGCCTGGACGGGGACCGGGTTCAAACGCAGTATTTT. It yields the protein CASSLDGDRVQTQYF. Using reference TRBV5-1 and TRBJ2-3 for the parts outside the CDR3, the full variable domain is KAGVTQTPRYLIKTRGQQVTLSCSPISGHRSVSWYQQTPGQGLQFLFEYFSETQRNKGNFPGRFSGRQFSNSRSEMNVSTLELGDSALYLCASSLDGDRVQTQYFGPGTRLTVL.

The table lists this clonotype with many counts. The chain has TRBV20-1 and TRBJ1-2; D unclear. Germline loops: CDR1 DFQATT, CDR2 SNEGSKA (reference sequence). V gave up 7 bases and J gave up 7 bases, with 10 bases separating them. The length of the CDR3 is 10 residues. This chain's CDR3 is CSVKSAGYTF. The CDR3 DNA follows: TGCAGTGTCAAGTCCGCTGGCTACACCTTC.

This clonotype turned up a few times. The V call is TRBV29-1, the J call TRBJ2-2; D is unclear. This CDR3 contains 14 residues. Trimming left V 4 bases short and J 4 bases short, with 13 bases between. The germline CDR1 and CDR2 sequences are SQVTM and ANQGSEA. In DNA form, the CDR3 reads TGCAGCGTTGCAGGCAGGACCTTCACCGGGGAGCTGTTTTTT. Amino acids: CSVAGRTFTGELFF.

This clonotype was seen repeatedly, ten times or more. The chain has TRBV20-1 and TRBJ2-7, with 7 bases that match TRBD1. Germline V gene lookup returns CDR1 DFQATT and CDR2 SNEGSKA (reference sequence). The trim removed 0 bases at V and 4 bases at J, leaving 6 bases unmatched. The CDR3 has 14 residues. CDR3 amino acids: CSARDQTGRYEQYF. The CDR3 DNA follows: TGCAGTGCTAGAGATCAGACAGGGCGGTACGAGCAGTACTTC.

The table lists this clonotype with a few counts. The rearrangement links TRBV7-2 to TRBJ2-3; 8 positions match TRBD2. After removal of 5 bases from V and 4 bases from J, the junction contained 8 bases not matched to a gene. There are 15 residues in the CDR3. Germline lookup yields CDR1 SGHTA and CDR2 FQGNSA. The chain's CDR3 is CASSTSSGGADTQYF. As DNA, the CDR3 is TGTGCCAGCAGCACGTCGAGCGGGGGCGCAGATACGCAGTATTTT.

The chain has TRBV12-3 or TRBV12-4 and TRBJ1-5; D gene unclear. The germline V and J ends were trimmed by 5 bases and 9 bases, with 14 bases remaining between them. The length of the CDR3 is 13 residues. The CDR3 spells CASSPFGGGPQHF. CDR3 in DNA: TGTGCCAGCAGTCCCTTTGGCGGAGGGCCCCAGCATTTT.

V is TRBV9 and J is TRBJ1-2; 8 bases match TRBD1. V lost 3 bases and J lost 3; bases outside the gene matches: 10. Germline V gene data show CDR1 as SGDLS and CDR2 as YYNGEE. This CDR3 is built from 16 residues. In DNA, the CDR3 is TGTGCCAGCAGCGCCGGAAGCGGGACAGGCGACTATGGCTACACCTTC. The encoded protein is CASSAGSGTGDYGYTF.

The sample holds many counts of this clonotype. J is TRBJ2-3 and V is TRBV28, with D perhaps matching TRBD1 (6 bases). The CDR3 spans 15 residues. CDR1 is MDHEN and CDR2 is SYDVKM in the germline V gene. Trimming took 5 bases from V and 2 from J, leaving 14 bases between them. CDR3 residues: CASSGRDTFTDTQYF. The CDR3 bases are TGTGCCAGCAGTGGTCGGGACACCTTCACAGATACGCAGTATTTT.

With respect to this clonotype: Compared with germline, one end of the junction differs, possibly owing to a read error. The rearrangement uses TRBV3-1 and TRBJ2-3; the D gene could be TRBD1 or TRBD2 (5 bases each). The CDR3 loop spans 15 amino acids. Germline values: CDR1 LGHDT, CDR2 YNNKEL (reference sequence). This CDR3 reads CASCQAWGRTDTQYF. The CDR3 DNA sequence: TGTGCCAGCTGCCAAGCGTGGGGGAGAACAGATACGCAGTATTTT.

At least ten counts were recorded for this clonotype. This chain joins TRBV5-4 and TRBJ2-5, with D hard to call. Germline V CDR1 and CDR2: SGHNT, YYREEE (reference sequence). Trimming stripped 0 bases from V and 5 bases from J, with 8 bases between. This CDR3 spans 13 amino acids. The chain's CDR3 is CASSLDPTETQYF. Here the CDR3 DNA reads TGTGCCAGCAGCTTGGACCCAACGGAGACCCAGTACTTC.

The V call is TRBV15, the J call TRBJ1-2; 7 positions agree with TRBD1. CDR1 is LNHNV and CDR2 is YYDKDF in the germline V gene (reference sequence). With 3 bases clipped from V and 7 bases from J, the junction kept 5 bases outside the gene matches. The CDR3 is 13 residues long. CDR3 bases: TGTGCCACCAGCAGGGGACAGATTGGTGGCTACACCTTC. Protein product: CATSRGQIGGYTF.

This clonotype has at least ten counts. The chain couples TRBV20-1 to TRBJ2-4; the D gene is possibly TRBD2 (7 bases). Trimming took off 1 base at V and 0 bases at J, with 19 bases between the two ends. Germline loops: CDR1 DFQATT, CDR2 SNEGSKA (reference sequence). This CDR3 contains 18 residues. The CDR3 loop reads CSARGGGHPTLAKNIQYF. The CDR3 DNA is TGCAGTGCTAGAGGCGGGGGCCATCCCACTTTAGCCAAAAACATTCAGTACTTC.

The table lists this clonotype with many counts. The chain couples TRBV12-3 or TRBV12-4 to TRBJ2-3; a weak D match, TRBD1 (7 bases). V lost 8 bases to trimming and J lost 2 bases, with 11 bases between them. The CDR3 has 13 amino acids. CDR3: CASVRGATDTQYF. The DNA of the CDR3 is TGTGCCAGCGTCAGGGGGGCCACAGATACGCAGTATTTT.

On this clonotype: This may stem from a read error, because a much larger clone lies one nucleotide away. The rearrangement uses TRBV7-2 and TRBJ1-4; tentative D call: TRBD1 (6 bases). The CDR3 totals 15 residues. Germline V gives CDR1 SGHTA, CDR2 FQGNSA. Trimming shortened V by 2 bases and J by 10 bases, and 17 bases separated the two germline ends. CDR3 bases: TGTGCCAGCAGCTTAATACAGGGATCATCTAGAAAACTGTTTTTT. The encoded protein is CASSLIQGSSRKLFF.

This clonotype was seen at least ten times. The gene calls are TRBV7-2 and TRBJ2-2; no clear D gene. V dropped 1 base and J dropped 2 bases, with 11 bases sitting between them. Germline V gene lookup returns CDR1 SGHTA and CDR2 FQGNSA. The CDR3 is made up of 16 amino acids. The CDR3 reads CASSLEPVFNTGELFF. CDR3 nucleotide sequence: TGTGCCAGCAGCTTAGAACCCGTATTTAACACCGGGGAGCTGTTTTTT.

This sequence joins TRBV6-6 and TRBJ1-1, with 10 bases aligning to TRBD1. Germline values: CDR1 MNHNY, CDR2 SVGAGI (reference sequence). This CDR3 region has 13 residues. Unmatched junction bases numbered 5, after V lost 6 bases and J lost 7 bases. In nucleotides, the CDR3 is TGTGCCAGCAGAGACGGACAGGGGGTTGAAGCTTTCTTT. Translating it yields CASRDGQGVEAFF.